This entry lists 16 T cell receptor beta chains sequenced from one sample in a study of T cells in Graves' hyperthyroidism and ophthalmopathy. Amplification yielded TCR beta CDR3 regions, with RNA transcripts as the source. The HTBI primer set served for first-round RT-PCR of the TCR CDR3. Each CDR3 protein gets one entry after TCRdb re-called the multiplex PCR reads with MiXCR. The sample shows around 350,000 distinct CDR3 sequences, about 18% of them seen only once. Sequenced material: blood. Receptor source: a woman aged 30 to 39 with Graves' hyperthyroidism that later progressed to Graves' ophthalmopathy.

This clonotype was recorded a few times. The rearrangement links TRBV4-1 to TRBJ1-6, with D possibly matching TRBD1 (5 bases). The CDR3 runs 16 residues. Germline CDR1 and CDR2: MGHRA and YSYEKL. V shed 0 bases and J shed 6 bases, with 12 bases lying between them. This chain's CDR3 is CASSQDTGGGNSPLHF. DNA of the CDR3: TGCGCCAGCAGCCAAGATACGGGGGGTGGTAATTCACCCCTCCACTTT.

The chain uses TRBV18 and TRBJ1-2; a possible D gene is TRBD1 (5 bases). There are 17 residues in the CDR3. The V and J ends lost 2 bases and 2 bases respectively, with 18 bases between them. Germline CDR1 KGHSH, CDR2 LQKENI. The CDR3 sequence: CASSPNLRPGSNYGYTF. In nucleotides, the CDR3 is TGTGCCAGCTCACCAAATCTCCGTCCAGGGTCCAACTATGGCTACACCTTC.

This chain uses TRBV3-1 with TRBJ1-2; D may be TRBD1 (5 bases). Deletions cut 4 bases from V and 9 bases from J, with 18 bases between. This CDR3 is 14 amino acids long. Germline V CDR1 and CDR2: LGHDT, YNNKEL (reference sequence). The CDR3 bases are TGTGCCAGCAGCCCGCCGGTCCCGGGGGATCGCTACACCTTC. It yields the protein CASSPPVPGDRYTF.

This clonotype has a count of ten or more. The chain employs TRBV6-1 and TRBJ2-1; 9 bases map to TRBD1. Germline V gene sequence: CDR1 MNHNS, CDR2 SASEGT. This CDR3 region has 18 residues. V was clipped by 2 bases and J by 7 bases; unmatched bases: 15. The CDR3 nucleotides read TGTGCCAGCAGTGAATGGGGACAGGGTGATTCGGATAAGAATGAGCAGTTCTTC. This sequence encodes CASSEWGQGDSDKNEQFF.

As to this clonotype: A much more abundant neighbour one base away suggests this may be a read error. This sequence joins TRBV4-1 and TRBJ2-7; 9 bases map to TRBD1. The CDR3 contains 14 residues. Germline lookup yields CDR1 MGHRA and CDR2 YSYEKL. The CDR3 spells CASSPLGQGSELYF. The CDR3 DNA is TGCGCCAGCAGCCCGCTGGGACAGGGAAGCGAGCTGTACTTC.

This clonotype was recorded a few times. The V gene is TRBV19, the J gene TRBJ2-5, with 8 bases aligning to TRBD2. CDR1 is LNHDA, CDR2 SQIVND, per germline (reference sequence). This CDR3 region has 16 residues. Trimming cost V 0 bases and J 4 bases; bases outside gene matches: 7. In DNA, the CDR3 is TGTGCCAGTAGTATAGAGGGCGGGAGGTCGCGAGAGACCCAGTACTTC. This codes for CASSIEGGRSRETQYF.

This clonotype was picked up a small number of times. The chain carries TRBV7-2 and TRBJ1-4; unclear D gene. CDR3 size: 14 residues. The germline V gene has CDR1 SGHTA and CDR2 FQGNSA. V lost 5 bases and J 5 bases, leaving 12 bases between the germline ends. The DNA for the CDR3 is TGTGCCAGCAGCCCGGGCCAGGCGAATGAAAAACTGTTTTTT. Protein sequence: CASSPGQANEKLFF.

V is TRBV10-3 and J is TRBJ2-4; D may be TRBD1 (6 bases). Germline assignment: CDR1 ENHRY and CDR2 SYGVKD. V gave up 5 bases and J gave up 5 bases, with 10 bases separating them. This CDR3 has 13 amino acids. The CDR3 spells CAISPRQENIQYF. DNA for the CDR3: TGTGCCATCAGTCCCAGACAGGAAAACATTCAGTACTTC.

This clonotype came up many times. The chain uses TRBV7-9 and TRBJ2-3; 10 bases agree with TRBD2. CDR1 is SEHNR, CDR2 FQNEAQ, per germline (reference sequence). The CDR3 covers 17 residues. V gave up 1 base and J gave up 0 bases; unmatched junction bases: 4. The CDR3 sequence is CASSLVGSGRSTDTQYF. In DNA form, the CDR3 reads TGTGCCAGCAGCTTAGTAGGTAGCGGGAGGAGCACAGATACGCAGTATTTT.

This clonotype came up many times. The gene calls are TRBV20-1 and TRBJ2-5; D tentatively fits TRBD1 or TRBD2 (5 bases each). Germline V lookup: CDR1 DFQATT, CDR2 SNEGSKA (reference sequence). The V end lost 6 bases, the J end lost 4 bases, and 18 bases lay between the germline ends. The CDR3 is 14 residues long. The CDR3 DNA sequence: TGCAGTGCAGAGGGCCCAGGGACCCCAGAGACCCAGTACTTC. Its translation: CSAEGPGTPETQYF.

V is TRBV2 and J is TRBJ1-5, with a weak D call TRBD1 (5 bases). There are 14 residues in the CDR3. Germline CDR1 reads SNHLY; CDR2 reads FYNNEI. Trimming took 6 bases from V and 3 from J, leaving 12 bases between them. CDR3 amino acids: CASSTGQPNQPQHF. DNA for the CDR3: TGTGCCAGCAGCACAGGACAACCCAATCAGCCCCAGCATTTT.

This chain's CDR3 is CAISDPLAGDIQETQYF. DNA of the CDR3: TGTGCCATCAGTGACCCCCTAGCGGGAGATATCCAAGAGACCCAGTACTTC. The V gene is TRBV10-3, the J gene TRBJ2-5, with 10 bases aligning to TRBD2. The V segment lost 3 bases and the J segment 1 base; nucleotides outside the gene matches: 8. The CDR3 consists of 17 residues. Looked up from germline, CDR1 is ENHRY and CDR2 is SYGVKD.

This clonotype was found many times. The chain is built from TRBV20-1 and TRBJ2-5; 8 nucleotides align to TRBD2. Germline loops: CDR1 DFQATT, CDR2 SNEGSKA (reference sequence). V lost 4 bases, J lost 5 bases, and 3 bases stayed unmatched. The CDR3 runs to 12 residues. CDR3 sequence: CSATRGGETQYF. The CDR3 DNA reads TGCAGTGCTACACGGGGGGGGGAGACCCAGTACTTC.

The genes are TRBV20-1 and TRBJ1-1; the D gene is possibly TRBD1 (6 bases). CDR3 length: 15 residues. CDR1 is DFQATT and CDR2 is SNEGSKA in the germline V gene (reference sequence). Trimming pared 1 base from V and 1 base from J, leaving 13 bases between. The CDR3 DNA sequence: TGCAGTGCTAGAGGTGGGGGCAAGGGGAACACTGAAGCTTTCTTT. Residues: CSARGGGKGNTEAFF.

The rearrangement uses TRBV7-6 and TRBJ2-3, with TRBD2 identical over 8 bases. The V segment lost 3 bases and the J segment 4 bases; nucleotides outside the gene matches: 3. The germline gives CDR1 SGHVS, CDR2 FNYEAQ. CDR3 size: 14 residues. The CDR3 region has the DNA TGTGCCAGCAGCTTTCGGACTAGCCCAGATACGCAGTATTTT. It specifies CASSFRTSPDTQYF.

This clonotype was seen at least ten times. This rearrangement joins TRBV28 to TRBJ2-7; 9 nucleotides line up with TRBD1. The CDR3 loop spans 17 amino acids. V was pared by 6 bases and J by 2 bases, with 14 bases of the junction left unmatched. Germline values: CDR1 MDHEN, CDR2 SYDVKM. The CDR3 sequence is CASRRPGTGKGAYEQYF. Written as DNA, the CDR3 is TGTGCCAGCAGGCGTCCCGGGACAGGGAAAGGGGCCTACGAGCAGTACTTC. The full variable domain, completed using reference TRBV28 and TRBJ2-7, is DVKVTQSSRYLVKRTGEKVFLECVQDMDHENMFWYRQDPGLGLRLIYFSYDVKMKEKGDIPEGYSVSREKKERFSLILESASTNQTSMYLCASRRPGTGKGAYEQYFGPGTRLTVT.